This T cell receptor (beta chain) was sequenced for a study of blood T cell repertoires in COVID-19. The J segment lost 1 base and the V segment lost 5 bases, leaving 7 bases of the junction unmatched. The CDR3 is 15 residues long. Germline-derived CDR1 and CDR2 are MDHEN and SYDVKM. Sequencing used immunoSEQ multiplex PCR; TCRdb keeps in-frame clones, though not all of them. Of about 250,000 clones listed, about 88% are singletons. V usage is TRBV28 and J usage is TRBJ1-2, with 7 positions matching TRBD1. This TCR derives from a woman aged 45-60 years who had recovered from COVID-19. Material: PBMCs or T cells enriched from blood (not recorded which). CDR3 in amino acids: CASSPPGQVNYGYTF. DNA of the CDR3: TGTGCCAGCAGTCCTCCTGGACAGGTTAACTATGGCTACACCTTC.